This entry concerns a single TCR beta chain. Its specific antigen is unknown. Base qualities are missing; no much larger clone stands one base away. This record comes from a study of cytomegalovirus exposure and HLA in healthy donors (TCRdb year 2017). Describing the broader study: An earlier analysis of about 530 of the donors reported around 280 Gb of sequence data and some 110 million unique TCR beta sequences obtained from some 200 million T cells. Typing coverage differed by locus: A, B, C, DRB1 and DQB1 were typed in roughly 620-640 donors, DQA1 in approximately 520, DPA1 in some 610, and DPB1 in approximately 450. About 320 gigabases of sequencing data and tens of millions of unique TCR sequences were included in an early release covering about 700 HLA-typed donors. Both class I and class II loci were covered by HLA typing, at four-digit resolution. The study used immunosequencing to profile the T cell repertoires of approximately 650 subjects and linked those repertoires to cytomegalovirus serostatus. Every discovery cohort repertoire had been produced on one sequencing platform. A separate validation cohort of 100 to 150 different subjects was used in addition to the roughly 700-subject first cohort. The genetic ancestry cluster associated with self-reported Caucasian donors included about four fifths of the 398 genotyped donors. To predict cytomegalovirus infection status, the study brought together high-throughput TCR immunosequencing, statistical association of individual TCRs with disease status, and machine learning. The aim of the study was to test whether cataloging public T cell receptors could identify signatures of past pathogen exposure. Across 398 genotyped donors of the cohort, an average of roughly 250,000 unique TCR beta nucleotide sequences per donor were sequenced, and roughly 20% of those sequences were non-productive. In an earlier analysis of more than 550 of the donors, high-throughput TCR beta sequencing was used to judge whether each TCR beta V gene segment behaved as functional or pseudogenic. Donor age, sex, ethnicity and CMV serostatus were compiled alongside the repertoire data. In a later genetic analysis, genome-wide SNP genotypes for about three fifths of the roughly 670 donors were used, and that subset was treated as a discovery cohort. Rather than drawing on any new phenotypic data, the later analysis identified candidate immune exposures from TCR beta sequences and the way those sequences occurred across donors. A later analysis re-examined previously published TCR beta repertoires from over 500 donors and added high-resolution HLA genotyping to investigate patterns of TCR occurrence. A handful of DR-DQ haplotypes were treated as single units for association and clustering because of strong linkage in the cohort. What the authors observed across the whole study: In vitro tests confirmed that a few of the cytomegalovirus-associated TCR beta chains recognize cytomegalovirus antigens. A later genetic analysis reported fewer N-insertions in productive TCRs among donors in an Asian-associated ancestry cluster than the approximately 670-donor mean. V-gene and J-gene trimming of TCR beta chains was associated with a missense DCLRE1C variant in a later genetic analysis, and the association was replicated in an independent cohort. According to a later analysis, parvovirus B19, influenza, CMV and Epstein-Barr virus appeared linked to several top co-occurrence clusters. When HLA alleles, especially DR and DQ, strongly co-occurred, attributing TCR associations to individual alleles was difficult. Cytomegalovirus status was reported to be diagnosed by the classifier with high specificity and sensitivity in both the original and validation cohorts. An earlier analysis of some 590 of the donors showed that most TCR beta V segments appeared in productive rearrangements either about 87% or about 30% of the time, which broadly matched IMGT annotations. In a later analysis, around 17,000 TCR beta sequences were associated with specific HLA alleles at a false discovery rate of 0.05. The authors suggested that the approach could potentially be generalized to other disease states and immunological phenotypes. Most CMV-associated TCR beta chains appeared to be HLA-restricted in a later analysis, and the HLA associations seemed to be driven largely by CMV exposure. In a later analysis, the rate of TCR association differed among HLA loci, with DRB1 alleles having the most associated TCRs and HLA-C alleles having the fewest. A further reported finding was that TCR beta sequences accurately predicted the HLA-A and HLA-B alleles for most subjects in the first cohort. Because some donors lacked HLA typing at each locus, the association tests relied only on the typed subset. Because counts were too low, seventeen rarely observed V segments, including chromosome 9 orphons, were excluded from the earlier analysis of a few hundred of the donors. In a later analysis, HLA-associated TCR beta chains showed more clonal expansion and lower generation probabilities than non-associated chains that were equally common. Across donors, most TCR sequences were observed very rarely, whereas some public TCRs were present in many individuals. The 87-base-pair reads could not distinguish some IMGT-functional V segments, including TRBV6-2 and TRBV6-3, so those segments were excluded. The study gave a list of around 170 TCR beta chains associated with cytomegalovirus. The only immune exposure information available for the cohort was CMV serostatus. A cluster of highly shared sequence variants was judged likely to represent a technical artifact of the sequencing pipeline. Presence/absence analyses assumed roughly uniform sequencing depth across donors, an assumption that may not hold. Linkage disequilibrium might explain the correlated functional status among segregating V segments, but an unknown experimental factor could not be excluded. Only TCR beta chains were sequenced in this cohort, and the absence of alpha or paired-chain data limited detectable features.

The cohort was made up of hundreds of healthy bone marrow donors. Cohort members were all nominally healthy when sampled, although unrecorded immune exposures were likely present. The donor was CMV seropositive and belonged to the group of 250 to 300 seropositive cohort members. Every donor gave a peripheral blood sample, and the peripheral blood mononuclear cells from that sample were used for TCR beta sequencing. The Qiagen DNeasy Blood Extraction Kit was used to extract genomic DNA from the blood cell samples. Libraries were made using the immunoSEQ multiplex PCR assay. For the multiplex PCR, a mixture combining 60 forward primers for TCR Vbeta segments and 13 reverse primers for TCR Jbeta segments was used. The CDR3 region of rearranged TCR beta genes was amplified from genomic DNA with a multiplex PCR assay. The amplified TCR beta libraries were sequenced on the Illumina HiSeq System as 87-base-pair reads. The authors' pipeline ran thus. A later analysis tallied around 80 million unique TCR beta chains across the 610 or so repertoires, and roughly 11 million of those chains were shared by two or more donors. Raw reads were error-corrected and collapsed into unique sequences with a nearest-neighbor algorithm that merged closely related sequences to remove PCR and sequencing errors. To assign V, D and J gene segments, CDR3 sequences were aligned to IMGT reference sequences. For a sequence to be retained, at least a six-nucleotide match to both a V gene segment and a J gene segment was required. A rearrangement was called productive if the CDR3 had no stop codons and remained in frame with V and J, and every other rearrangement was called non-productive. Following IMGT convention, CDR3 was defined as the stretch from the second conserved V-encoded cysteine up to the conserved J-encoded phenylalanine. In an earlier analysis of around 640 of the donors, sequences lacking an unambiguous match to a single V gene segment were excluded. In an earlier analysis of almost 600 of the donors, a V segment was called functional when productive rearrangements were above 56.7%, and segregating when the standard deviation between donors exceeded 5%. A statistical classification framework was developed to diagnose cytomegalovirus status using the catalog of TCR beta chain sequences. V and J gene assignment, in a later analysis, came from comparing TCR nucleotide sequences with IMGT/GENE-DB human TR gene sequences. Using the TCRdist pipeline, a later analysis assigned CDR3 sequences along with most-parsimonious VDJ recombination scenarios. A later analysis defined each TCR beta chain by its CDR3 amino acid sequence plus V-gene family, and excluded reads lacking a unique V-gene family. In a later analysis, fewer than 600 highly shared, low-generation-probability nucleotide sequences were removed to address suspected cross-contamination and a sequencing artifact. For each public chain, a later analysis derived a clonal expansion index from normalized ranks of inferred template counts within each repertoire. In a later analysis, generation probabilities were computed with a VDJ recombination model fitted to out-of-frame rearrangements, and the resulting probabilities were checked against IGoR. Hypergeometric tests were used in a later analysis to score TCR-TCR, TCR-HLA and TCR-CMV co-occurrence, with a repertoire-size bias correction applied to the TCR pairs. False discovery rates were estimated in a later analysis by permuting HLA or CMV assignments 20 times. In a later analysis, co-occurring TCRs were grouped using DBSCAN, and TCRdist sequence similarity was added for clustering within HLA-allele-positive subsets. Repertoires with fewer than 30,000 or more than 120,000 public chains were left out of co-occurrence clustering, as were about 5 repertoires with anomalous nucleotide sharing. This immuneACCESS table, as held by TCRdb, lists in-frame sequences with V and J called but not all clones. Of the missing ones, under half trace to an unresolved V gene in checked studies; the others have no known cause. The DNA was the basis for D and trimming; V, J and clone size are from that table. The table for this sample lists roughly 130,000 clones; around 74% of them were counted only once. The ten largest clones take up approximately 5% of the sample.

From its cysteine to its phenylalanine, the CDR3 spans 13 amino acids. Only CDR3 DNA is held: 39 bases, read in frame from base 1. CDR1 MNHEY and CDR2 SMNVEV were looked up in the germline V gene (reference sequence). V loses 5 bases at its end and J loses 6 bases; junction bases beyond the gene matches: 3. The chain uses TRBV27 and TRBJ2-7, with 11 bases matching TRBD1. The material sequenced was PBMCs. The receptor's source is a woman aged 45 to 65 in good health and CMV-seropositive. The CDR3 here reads CASSRTGGCEQYF. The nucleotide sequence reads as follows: TGTGCCAGCAGTCGGACAGGGGGCTGCGAGCAGTACTTC.